A single sample is the source of the 27 T cell receptor beta chains below, sequenced in a study of T cells expressing NK-cell markers (dated by TCRdb to 2018 to 2021). The library was prepared using 5' RACE. This sample was sequenced with an Illumina HiSeq 2000. TCRdb reprocessed the reads and assigns one entry to each CDR3 protein sequence, leaving out DNA. The sample's records list roughly 430,000 distinct CDR3 sequences. Roughly 8% of the sample belongs to the ten largest clones. Specimen: blood T cells: a sorted CD56 or NKG2C T cell subset, CD4+ or CD8+ T cells, or bulk PBMC T cells (not recorded which). These receptors were collected from a woman between 18 and 75 years old in good health.

The rearrangement links TRBV5-1 to TRBJ2-1; as DNA is missing, the TRBD2 call by TCRdb cannot be tested. The length of the CDR3 is 16 residues. Germline lookup yields CDR1 SGHRS and CDR2 YFSETQ. CDR3 in amino acids: CASSLGGAFRVDEQFF.

This chain uses TRBV20-1 with TRBJ2-2. CDR3 length equals 15 residues. CDR1 is DFQATT and CDR2 is SNEGSKA in the germline V gene (reference sequence). The CDR3 reads CSAKKGFANTGELFF.

This rearrangement joins TRBV20-1 to TRBJ2-1; TCRdb reports TRBD1, a call that lacks DNA to check it against. In germline, CDR1 is DFQATT, CDR2 SNEGSKA (reference sequence). This CDR3 is built from 15 residues. CDR3 in amino acids: CSAPGGQRYYNEQFF.

This chain joins TRBV19 and TRBJ2-5; TCRdb outputs TRBD1, but without DNA this stays unchecked. Germline CDR1 and CDR2: LNHDA and SQIVND (reference sequence). The CDR3 loop spans 14 amino acids. The CDR3 spells CASSVGQGTETQYF. The full variable domain, in which reference TRBV19 and TRBJ2-5 provide the parts outside the CDR3, is DGGITQSPKYLFRKEGQNVTLSCEQNLNHDAMYWYRQDPGQGLRLIYYSQIVNDFQKGDIAEGYSVSREKKESFPLTVTSAQKNPTAFYLCASSVGQGTETQYFGPGTRLLVL.

V is TRBV27 and J is TRBJ1-1; no DNA is available, so the TRBD1 call from TCRdb remains unchecked. The CDR3 contains 15 residues. Germline lookup yields CDR1 MNHEY and CDR2 SMNVEV (reference sequence). The CDR3: CASSFYLPGNTEAFF.

The chain has TRBV5-5 and TRBJ2-1; checking the TCRdb D call of TRBD2 is not possible without DNA. Germline V gene data show CDR1 as SGHKS and CDR2 as YYEKEE (reference sequence). The CDR3 runs 17 residues. CDR3 sequence reads: CASSPLMLAGLNNEQFF.

The chain employs TRBV19 and TRBJ2-1. The V gene's germline CDR1 is LNHDA and CDR2 SQIVND (reference sequence). The CDR3 is made up of 13 amino acids. This CDR3 reads CASSMDGAYEQFF.

The chain carries TRBV19 and TRBJ2-1; lacking DNA, the TRBD1 call made by TCRdb goes unchecked. The germline V gene encodes CDR1 LNHDA and CDR2 SQIVND (reference sequence). CDR3 size: 14 residues. The CDR3 loop reads CASSWPGRSDEQFF.

The rearrangement links TRBV4-2 to TRBJ2-7; TCRdb lists TRBD1, though no DNA is available to test this call. Germline-derived CDR1 and CDR2 are LGHNA and YNFKEQ. CDR3 length: 15 amino acids. Here the CDR3 reads CASSHEETGVYEQYF.

The chain joins TRBV2 to TRBJ2-7; TCRdb picks TRBD1, but there is no DNA to check that call. This CDR3 comprises 14 residues. Germline lookup yields CDR1 SNHLY and CDR2 FYNNEI. CDR3 amino acids: CASSKGGRLDEQYF.

V usage is TRBV29-1 and J usage is TRBJ1-1. CDR1 SQVTM and CDR2 ANQGSEA come from the germline V gene. The CDR3 length is 12 residues. CDR3 in amino acids: CSSDPPNTEAFF.

The chain combines TRBV29-1 with TRBJ2-5. Germline V gene sequence: CDR1 SQVTM, CDR2 ANQGSEA. This CDR3 contains 14 residues. The CDR3 loop reads CSVVPIGSQETQYF.

The J gene is TRBJ2-7, the V gene TRBV4-3. This CDR3 is built from 16 residues. Germline CDR1 reads LGHNA; CDR2 reads YSLEER. CDR3 sequence: CASSQDPTSGPYEQYF.

J is TRBJ2-1 and V is TRBV5-1. The germline CDR1 and CDR2 sequences are SGHRS and YFSETQ. The CDR3 length is 16 residues. CDR3 amino acids: CASSFSSGRAYNEQFF.

The CDR3 sequence is CASSPVGHEYEQYF. The chain is built from TRBV28 and TRBJ2-7. Germline lookup yields CDR1 MDHEN and CDR2 SYDVKM. The CDR3 runs to 14 residues.

The rearrangement uses TRBV11-3 and TRBJ2-3; the TRBD2 assignment by TCRdb is unverifiable without DNA. CDR1 SGHNT and CDR2 YENEEA come from the germline V gene. The CDR3 has 16 amino acids. CDR3 sequence reads: CASSLGEGGLVDTQYF.

This chain joins TRBV5-6 and TRBJ2-5; no DNA is available, so the TRBD1 call from TCRdb remains unchecked. Germline assignment: CDR1 SGHDT and CDR2 YYEEEE. The CDR3 sequence is 15 residues long. CDR3 region: CASSLVAGDQETQYF.

This CDR3 reads CASPKRDTSGNTIYF. The rearrangement uses TRBV7-9 and TRBJ1-3. This CDR3 has 15 residues. The germline V gene encodes CDR1 SEHNR and CDR2 FQNEAQ (reference sequence).

V is TRBV24-1 and J is TRBJ2-3. Germline CDR1 reads KGHDR; CDR2 reads SFDVKD. The CDR3 loop spans 13 amino acids. The CDR3 loop reads CATSTESSDTQYF.

This chain uses TRBV7-2 with TRBJ2-5. CDR3 length equals 14 residues. Germline V gives CDR1 SGHTA, CDR2 FQGNSA. This CDR3 reads CASSLGTVGETQYF.

The CDR3 protein is CSAIIAGVVSGEQYF. The chain links TRBV20-1 to TRBJ2-7; TCRdb returns TRBD2, unconfirmable since there is no DNA. Germline loops: CDR1 DFQATT, CDR2 SNEGSKA (reference sequence). CDR3 length: 15 amino acids.

The chain links TRBV18 to TRBJ2-6; without DNA, the TCRdb call of TRBD1 cannot be checked. The CDR3 length is 19 residues. Germline values: CDR1 KGHSH, CDR2 LQKENI. CDR3: CASSALKQGPPSGANVLTF.

The chain couples TRBV7-9 to TRBJ2-5. There are 14 residues in the CDR3. Germline CDR1 and CDR2: SEHNR and FQNEAQ (reference sequence). The CDR3 here is CASSLAGAKETQYF. The variable domain in full, with the rest retrieved from reference TRBV7-9 and TRBJ2-5, is DTGVSQNPRHKITKRGQNVTFRCDPISEHNRLYWYRQTLGQGPEFLTYFQNEAQLEKSRLLSDRFSAERPKGSFSTLEIQRTEQGDSAMYLCASSLAGAKETQYFGPGTRLLVL.

The rearrangement uses TRBV20-1 and TRBJ2-1; TCRdb's D call of TRBD1 is untestable without DNA. This CDR3 is built from 13 residues. CDR1 DFQATT and CDR2 SNEGSKA come from the germline V gene (reference sequence). The CDR3 reads CSATGRSVNEQFF.

V gene TRBV28 combines with J gene TRBJ1-2. CDR3 length: 16 amino acids. Germline values: CDR1 MDHEN, CDR2 SYDVKM. CDR3 amino acids: CASSLSSRTSLYGYTF.

The chain carries TRBV18 and TRBJ1-2; the D call of TRBD1 rests on TCRdb alone, since no DNA is present to check it. Germline V gene sequence: CDR1 KGHSH, CDR2 LQKENI. The CDR3 runs 16 residues. CDR3 sequence reads: CASSPQGQGTGYGYTF. Combining the CDR3 with reference TRBV18 and TRBJ1-2 gives the whole variable domain NAGVMQNPRHLVRRRGQEARLRCSPMKGHSHVYWYRQLPEEGLKFMVYLQKENIIDESGMPKERFSAEFPKEGPSILRIQQVVRGDSAAYFCASSPQGQGTGYGYTFGSGTRLTVV.

The chain recombines TRBV20-1 with TRBJ2-7; TCRdb proposes TRBD2, but this gene call is untestable without DNA. In germline, CDR1 is DFQATT, CDR2 SNEGSKA (reference sequence). The CDR3 covers 15 residues. This CDR3 reads CSARDSGLADYEQYF.